The 21 T cell receptor beta chains below all came from one sample that was sequenced in a study of kidney transplant recipient with SARS-CoV-2 infection (dated by TCRdb to about 2021). Interpreted using the paper, the time point label stands for: pre-pandemic baseline sample and day 111 after first positive SARS-CoV-2 test. Sequenced using an Illumina MiSeq. TCRdb's own reprocessing of the public reads used fastp at Q25 and MiXCR and kept productive beta chains. Rows with a matching CDR3 protein are joined into one entry that keeps the most common DNA and genes. This sample has roughly 230,000 distinct CDR3 sequences in its table, and about 30% of those were observed once. The ten largest account for roughly 7% of the sample. This sample comprised a blood sample, obtained at baseline and around day 120 from a kidney transplant recipient. The receptors come from a male patient aged 30 to 40 who had COVID-19 and was a kidney transplant recipient. Where a transplant has occurred, the graft donor may have supplied some of the T cells.

The chain links TRBV5-6 to TRBJ1-2, with 7 bases aligning to TRBD1. Looked up from germline, CDR1 is SGHDT and CDR2 is YYEEEE. V was pared by 4 bases and J by 2 bases, with 8 bases of the junction left unmatched. The CDR3 spans 15 residues. The CDR3 region has the DNA TGTGCCAGCAGCGGCAGACAGGGCGCCAACTATGGCTACACCTTC. Translating it yields CASSGRQGANYGYTF. Using reference TRBV5-6 and TRBJ1-2 for the parts outside the CDR3, the full variable domain is DAGVTQSPTHLIKTRGQQVTLRCSPKSGHDTVSWYQQALGQGPQFIFQYYEEEERQRGNFPDRFSGHQFPNYSSELNVNALLLGDSALYLCASSGRQGANYGYTFGSGTRLTVV.

J is TRBJ1-2 and V is TRBV2; D is perhaps TRBD1 (5 bases). Trimming removed 7 bases at V and 4 bases at J, with 16 bases between. Germline values: CDR1 SNHLY, CDR2 FYNNEI. CDR3 length: 14 amino acids. The CDR3 bases are TGTGCCAGCACTAGGGACGGCCAGATCTATGGCTACACCTTC. Translated: CASTRDGQIYGYTF.

This clonotype showed up many times. The genes are TRBV12-3 or TRBV12-4 and TRBJ1-5, with unresolved D. The CDR3 sequence is 13 residues long. Trimming cost V 4 bases and J 3 bases, with 7 bases left between them. The CDR3 is CASSSQFNQPQHF. DNA for the CDR3: TGTGCCAGCAGTTCACAGTTCAATCAGCCCCAGCATTTT.

As regards this clonotype: A much larger clone differs by one base, so this may be a read error. The chain links TRBV18 to TRBJ2-5, with 10 bases aligning to TRBD2. The CDR3 extends over 15 amino acids. Germline-derived CDR1 and CDR2 are KGHSH and LQKENI. Here the CDR3 DNA reads TGTGCCAGCTCCCCCATAGCGGGGGGAGAAGAGGCCCAGTACTTC. Amino acids: CASSPIAGGEEAQYF.

Details on this clonotype: A much more abundant neighbour one base away suggests this may be a read error. CDR3 DNA sequence: TGCGCCAGCAAGGTGCAATCGGTTCGAAAGACCTATGGCAACACCTTC. It translates to CASKVQSVRKTYGNTF. This chain links TRBV5-1 with TRBJ1-2; unclear D gene. The CDR3 loop spans 16 amino acids. The V gene's germline CDR1 is SGHRS and CDR2 YFSETQ.

This clonotype has at least ten counts. The chain links TRBV19 to TRBJ2-7; D ambiguous. The CDR3 contains 12 residues. V was clipped by 5 bases and J by 6 bases, with 11 bases between them. From germline, CDR1 is LNHDA and CDR2 SQIVND (reference sequence). The CDR3 DNA follows: TGTGCCAGTAGTGGCTTACCTGGCGAGCAGTACTTC. Amino acids: CASSGLPGEQYF.

This clonotype occurred a few times. The CDR3 nucleotides read TGTGCCAGCGGCTACGGACTAGCGCCTAACAATGAGCAGTTCTTC. Amino acid sequence: CASGYGLAPNNEQFF. This rearrangement joins TRBV5-4 to TRBJ2-1; the match to TRBD2 covers 9 bases. The CDR3 has 15 amino acids. With 7 bases clipped from V and 5 bases from J, the junction kept 10 bases outside the gene matches. Germline V gene sequence: CDR1 SGHNT, CDR2 YYREEE (reference sequence).

Concerning this clonotype itself: This may come from a read error, since a much larger clone is one base off. This chain uses TRBV5-6 with TRBJ1-4; 8 bases align to TRBD1. The CDR3 has 15 residues. V lost 1 base to trimming and J lost 7 bases; unmatched junction nucleotides: 6. Germline V gives CDR1 SGHDT, CDR2 YYEEEE. The CDR3 spells CASSLSGGLGEKLFF. The CDR3 bases are TGTGCCAGCAGCTTGTCAGGGGGCTTGGGTGAAAAACTGTTTTTT.

This clonotype was seen at least ten times. The chain joins TRBV12-5 to TRBJ1-2; D perhaps matches TRBD1 (5 bases). The germline V gene has CDR1 LGHNT and CDR2 FRNRAP. This CDR3 is built from 17 residues. V lost 5 bases, J lost 4 bases, and 23 bases lay in between. The CDR3 bases are TGTGCTAGTGGTACTGTAGTTTTGCAGGGAAAGACCTATGGCTACACCTTC. This codes for CASGTVVLQGKTYGYTF. The whole variable domain, filled in from reference TRBV12-5 and TRBJ1-2, reads DARVTQTPRHKVTEMGQEVTMRCQPILGHNTVFWYRQTMMQGLELLAYFRNRAPLDDSGMPKDRFSAEMPDATLATLKIQPSEPRDSAVYFCASGTVVLQGKTYGYTFGSGTRLTVV.

With regard to this clonotype: This sequence may be a read error, since a much larger clone differs from it by one base. V and J are TRBV5-8 and TRBJ1-2; D unresolved. CDR1 SGHTS and CDR2 YDEGEE come from the germline V gene. V was cut by 6 bases and J by 4 bases, with 22 bases left in between. This CDR3 is built from 16 residues. CDR3 sequence reads: CASMDTRPRKTYGYTF. The CDR3, as DNA: TGTGCCAGCATGGATACTCGTCCACGAAAGACCTATGGCTACACCTTC.

This clonotype was detected many times. V gene TRBV12-2 combines with J gene TRBJ1-2. TRBV12-2 is an annotated pseudogene. There are 17 residues in the CDR3. CDR3 DNA: TGTGCAAGTCGCTTTACGCCGACTCCACGAAAGACCTATGGCTACACCTTC. Its protein product is CASRFTPTPRKTYGYTF.

This clonotype has ten or more counts. The CDR3, as DNA: TGTGCCAGCAGTCTGGAGGACTCCACTAGCAATCAGCCCCAGCATTTT. This encodes CASSLEDSTSNQPQHF. The gene calls are TRBV2 and TRBJ1-5; D unclear. The V end was cut by 5 bases, the J end by 0 bases, with 14 bases between. CDR1 SNHLY and CDR2 FYNNEI come from the germline V gene. CDR3 size: 16 residues. Based on the CDR3 plus reference TRBV2 and TRBJ1-5, the full variable domain is EPEVTQTPSHQVTQMGQEVILRCVPISNHLYFYWYRQILGQKVEFLVSFYNNEISEKSEIFDDQFSVERPDGSNFTLKIRSTKLEDSAMYFCASSLEDSTSNQPQHFGDGTRLSIL.

This clonotype was detected ten times or more. V usage is TRBV20-1 and J usage is TRBJ2-7, with a possible D match to TRBD2 (5 bases). The V gene's germline CDR1 is DFQATT and CDR2 SNEGSKA (reference sequence). V gave up 3 bases and J gave up 5 bases, with 17 bases separating them. The CDR3 totals 14 residues. CDR3 sequence reads: CSASDPAYGDEQYF. CDR3 DNA: TGCAGTGCTAGTGACCCCGCGTACGGGGACGAGCAGTACTTC.

This clonotype was found many times. The chain is built from TRBV6-5 and TRBJ2-3; D not certain. The V gene's germline CDR1 is MNHEY and CDR2 SVGAGI. Trimming left V 5 bases short and J 0 bases short, with 9 bases between. This CDR3 has 14 residues. The CDR3 reads CASSPGISTDTQYF. CDR3 coding DNA: TGTGCCAGCAGTCCCGGTATCAGCACAGATACGCAGTATTTT.

This clonotype occurred once. One base away lies a much larger clone, so this may be a sequencing read error. The J gene is TRBJ2-5, the V gene TRBV25-1, with 8 nucleotides matching TRBD2. The CDR3 extends over 16 amino acids. Germline lookup yields CDR1 MGHDK and CDR2 SYGVNS. The CDR3 DNA is TGTGCCAGCAGTTCAGGCTTAGCGGGAAGGGGAGAGGCCCAGTACTTC. This codes for CASSSGLAGRGEAQYF.

This clonotype showed up many times. The V and J genes are TRBV6-5 and TRBJ1-2, with TRBD1 matching 7 bases. After removal of 6 bases from V and 4 bases from J, the junction contained 5 bases not matched to a gene. The germline V gene has CDR1 MNHEY and CDR2 SVGAGI. This CDR3 contains 13 residues. DNA of the CDR3: TGTGCCAGCAGGGGGGACAGTTTCTATGGCTACACCTTC. It is translated as CASRGDSFYGYTF.

This clonotype was observed a few times. The V gene is TRBV9, the J gene TRBJ1-2; D is uncertain. V was shortened by 7 bases and J by 4 bases, with 23 bases between the two germline ends. There are 16 residues in the CDR3. The germline V gene has CDR1 SGDLS and CDR2 YYNGEE. The CDR3 sequence is CASWNRYSRKTYGYTF. The CDR3 DNA sequence: TGTGCCAGCTGGAATCGGTACTCAAGAAAGACCTATGGCTACACCTTC. Full variable domain (missing parts from reference TRBV9 and TRBJ1-2): DSGVTQTPKHLITATGQRVTLRCSPRSGDLSVYWYQQSLDQGLQFLIQYYNGEERAKGNILERFSAQQFPDLHSELNLSSLELGDSALYFCASWNRYSRKTYGYTFGSGTRLTVV.

A single count supports this clonotype. A read error is possible here, since a much larger clone lies one base away. The chain couples TRBV6-5 to TRBJ2-1, with 9 bases lining up with TRBD1. Gene TRBJ1-2 matches the end of the DNA better, so the J call may be wrong. The CDR3 extends over 13 amino acids. The V gene's germline CDR1 is MNHEY and CDR2 SVGAGI. The CDR3 DNA reads TGTGCCGGCAGTTTGGGGACAGGGTCAGGCTACACCTTC. Its protein is CAGSLGTGSGYTF.

The chain has TRBV6-1 and TRBJ1-2, with D uncertain. CDR3 length: 17 amino acids. Germline CDR1 and CDR2: MNHNS and SASEGT. With 5 bases removed from V and 4 bases from J, the gap between germline ends came to 23 bases. CDR3 DNA sequence: TGTGCCAGCAGTCAGCCTGACTCTATGCGAAGGACCTATGGCTACACCTTC. Residues: CASSQPDSMRRTYGYTF.

In its sample, this clonotype was seen many times. The chain combines TRBV6-8 with TRBJ1-2; D gene uncertain. V lost 5 bases and J 4 bases, leaving 23 bases between the germline ends. The CDR3 has 17 residues. From germline, CDR1 is MNHGY and CDR2 SAAAGT. CDR3 nucleotides: TGTGCCAGCAGTGCCCCCGGACGCTCTAGAAAGACCTATGGCTACACCTTC. Protein product: CASSAPGRSRKTYGYTF.

This clonotype was seen repeatedly, ten times or more. The genes are TRBV6-2 or TRBV6-3 and TRBJ2-2; no definite D call. Looked up from germline, CDR1 is MNHEY and CDR2 is SVGEGT. V shed 2 bases and J shed 2 bases, with 9 bases lying between them. CDR3 size: 15 residues. The DNA for the CDR3 is TGTGCCAGCAGTTACAAGGCAGAAAACACCGGGGAGCTGTTTTTT. It yields the protein CASSYKAENTGELFF.